Listed here is a single T cell receptor beta chain. Its antigen is undetermined. The data originate from a study of blood T cells in healthy people across ages. Study summary: About one barcoded beta molecule per two T cells was captured by template switching.

This CDR3 comprises 15 residues. The germline V gene encodes CDR1 MDHEN and CDR2 SYDVKM. The germline V and J ends were trimmed by 3 bases and 1 base, with 9 bases remaining between them. Study outcomes and limitations: The CMV status of each donor remained undetermined, and this could have confounded shifts in expanded clonotypes. Fewer expanded clones and more diversity marked long-lived versus aged donors.

Sample-barcoded 5' priming and a J-beta primer mix drove a second PCR of roughly 7 to 11 cycles. TCRdb ran MiXCR on the 5' RACE reads and lists one entry per CDR3 protein. Among about 1.4 million distinct CDR3 sequences listed, around 59% were seen once. Per sample, a minimum of 6.5 million PBMCs were isolated. The chain carries TRBV28 and TRBJ2-2, with D tentatively TRBD1 (5 bases). The source is a man aged 18 to 29 in good health. The sequenced sample consisted of blood. The CDR3 spells CASSLETVNTGELFF. CDR3 nucleotide sequence: TGTGCCAGCAGTTTGGAGACAGTGAACACCGGGGAGCTGTTTTTT.